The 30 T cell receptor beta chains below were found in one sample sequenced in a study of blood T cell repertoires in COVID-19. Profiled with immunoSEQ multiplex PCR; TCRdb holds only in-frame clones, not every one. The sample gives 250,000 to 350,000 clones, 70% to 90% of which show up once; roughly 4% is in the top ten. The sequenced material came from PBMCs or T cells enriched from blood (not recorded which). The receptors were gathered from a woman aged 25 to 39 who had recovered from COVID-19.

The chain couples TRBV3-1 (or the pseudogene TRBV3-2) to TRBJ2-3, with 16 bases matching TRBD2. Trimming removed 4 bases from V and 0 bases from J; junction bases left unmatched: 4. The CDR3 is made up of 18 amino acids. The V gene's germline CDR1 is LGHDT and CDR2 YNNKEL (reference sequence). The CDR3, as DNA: TGTGCCAGCAGCCTGGGACTAGCGGGGGGGCCTAGCACAGATACGCAGTATTTT. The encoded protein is CASSLGLAGGPSTDTQYF.

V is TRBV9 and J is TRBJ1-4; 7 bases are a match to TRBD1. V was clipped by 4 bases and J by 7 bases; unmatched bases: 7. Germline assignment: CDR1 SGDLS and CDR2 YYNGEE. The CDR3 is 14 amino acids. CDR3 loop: CASSSGTVGEKLFF. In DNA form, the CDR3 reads TGTGCCAGCAGCTCCGGGACAGTTGGTGAAAAACTGTTTTTT.

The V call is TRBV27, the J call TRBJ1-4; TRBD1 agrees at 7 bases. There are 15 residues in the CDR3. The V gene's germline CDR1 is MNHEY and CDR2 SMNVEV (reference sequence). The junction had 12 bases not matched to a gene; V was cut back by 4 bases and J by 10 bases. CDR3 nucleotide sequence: TGTGCCAGCAGTTCCGCGGCTCAAAGGGGGCCAAAACTGTTTTTT. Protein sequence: CASSSAAQRGPKLFF.

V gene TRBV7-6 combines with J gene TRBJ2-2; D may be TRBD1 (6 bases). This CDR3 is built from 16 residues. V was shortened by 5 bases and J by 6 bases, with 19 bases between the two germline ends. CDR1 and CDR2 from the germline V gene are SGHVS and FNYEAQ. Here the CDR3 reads CASSAPGAGDAGELFF. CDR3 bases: TGTGCCAGCAGCGCCCCCGGAGCAGGGGACGCCGGGGAGCTGTTTTTT.

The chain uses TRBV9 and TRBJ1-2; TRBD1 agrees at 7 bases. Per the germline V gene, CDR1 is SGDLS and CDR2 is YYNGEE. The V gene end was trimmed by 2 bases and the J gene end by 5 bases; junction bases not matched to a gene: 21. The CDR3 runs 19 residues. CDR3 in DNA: TGTGCCAGCAGCGTCGGTACAGGGGCCGCTGAGCGGGGGTTTTATGGCTACACCTTC. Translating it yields CASSVGTGAAERGFYGYTF.

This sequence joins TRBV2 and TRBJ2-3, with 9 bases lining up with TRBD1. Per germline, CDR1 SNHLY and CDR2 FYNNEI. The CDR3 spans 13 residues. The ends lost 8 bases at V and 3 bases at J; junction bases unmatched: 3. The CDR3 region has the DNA TGTGCCAGCGGGACAGGGAGGACAGATACGCAGTATTTT. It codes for CASGTGRTDTQYF.

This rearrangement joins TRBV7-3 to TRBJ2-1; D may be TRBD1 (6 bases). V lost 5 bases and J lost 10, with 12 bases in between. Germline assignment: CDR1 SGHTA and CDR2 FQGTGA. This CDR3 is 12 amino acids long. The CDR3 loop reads CASSPQGREQFF. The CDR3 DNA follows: TGTGCCAGCAGCCCACAGGGCAGGGAGCAGTTCTTC. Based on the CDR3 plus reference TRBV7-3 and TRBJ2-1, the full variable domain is GAGVSQTPSNKVTEKGKYVELRCDPISGHTALYWYRQSLGQGPEFLIYFQGTGAADDSGLPNDRFFAVRPEGSVSTLKIQRTERGDSAVYLCASSPQGREQFFGPGTRLTVL.

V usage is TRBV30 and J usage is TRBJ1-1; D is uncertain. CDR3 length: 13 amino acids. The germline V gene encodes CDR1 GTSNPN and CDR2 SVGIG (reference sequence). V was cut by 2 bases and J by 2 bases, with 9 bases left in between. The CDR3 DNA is TGTGCCTGGAGTAAGACATCCAACACTGAAGCTTTCTTT. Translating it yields CAWSKTSNTEAFF.

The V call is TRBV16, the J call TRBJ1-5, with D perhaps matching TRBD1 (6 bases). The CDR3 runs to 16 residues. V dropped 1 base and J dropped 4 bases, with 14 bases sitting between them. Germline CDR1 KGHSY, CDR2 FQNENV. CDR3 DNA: TGTGCCAGCAGCCAATTACAGGGCTTAGCGAATCAGCCCCAGCATTTT. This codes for CASSQLQGLANQPQHF.

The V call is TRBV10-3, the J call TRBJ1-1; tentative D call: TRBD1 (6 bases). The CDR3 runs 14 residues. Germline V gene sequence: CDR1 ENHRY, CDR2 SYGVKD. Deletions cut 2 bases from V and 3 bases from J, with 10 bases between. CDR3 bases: TGTGCCATCAGTGAGGGCCACAGGGACACTGAAGCTTTCTTT. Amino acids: CAISEGHRDTEAFF.

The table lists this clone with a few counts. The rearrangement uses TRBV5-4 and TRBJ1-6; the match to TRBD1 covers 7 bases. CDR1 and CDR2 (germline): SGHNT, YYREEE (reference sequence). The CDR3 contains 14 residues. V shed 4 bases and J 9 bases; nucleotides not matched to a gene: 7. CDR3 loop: CASSVRQGGSPLHF. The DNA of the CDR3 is TGTGCCAGCAGCGTGCGACAGGGCGGTTCACCCCTCCACTTT.

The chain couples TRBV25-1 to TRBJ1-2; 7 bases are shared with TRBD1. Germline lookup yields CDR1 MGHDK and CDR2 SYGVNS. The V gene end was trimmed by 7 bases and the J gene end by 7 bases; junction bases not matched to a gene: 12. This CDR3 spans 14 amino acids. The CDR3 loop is CASNPLAGTVGYTF. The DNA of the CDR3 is TGTGCCAGCAACCCACTTGCCGGGACAGTTGGCTACACCTTC.

This CDR3 reads CASGLAGVVADTQYF. The CDR3 DNA reads TGTGCCAGTGGACTAGCGGGAGTAGTGGCAGATACGCAGTATTTT. The rearrangement uses TRBV9 and TRBJ2-3, with 13 bases that match TRBD2. This CDR3 comprises 15 residues. The V gene end was trimmed by 8 bases and the J gene end by 4 bases; junction bases not matched to a gene: 7. Germline V lookup: CDR1 SGDLS, CDR2 YYNGEE.

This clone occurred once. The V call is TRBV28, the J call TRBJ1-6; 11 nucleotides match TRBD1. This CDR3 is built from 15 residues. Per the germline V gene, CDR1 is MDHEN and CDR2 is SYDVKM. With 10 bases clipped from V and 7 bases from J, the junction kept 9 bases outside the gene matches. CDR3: CATDTGTGGNSPLHF. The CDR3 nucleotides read TGTGCCACCGATACCGGGACAGGGGGAAATTCACCCCTCCACTTT.

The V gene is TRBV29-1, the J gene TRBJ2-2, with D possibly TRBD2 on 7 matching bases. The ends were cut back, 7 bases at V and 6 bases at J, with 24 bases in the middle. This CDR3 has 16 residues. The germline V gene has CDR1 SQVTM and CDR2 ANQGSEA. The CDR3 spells CSALGGQGRLAGELFF. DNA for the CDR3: TGCAGCGCATTGGGGGGGCAGGGGCGACTTGCCGGGGAGCTGTTTTTT.

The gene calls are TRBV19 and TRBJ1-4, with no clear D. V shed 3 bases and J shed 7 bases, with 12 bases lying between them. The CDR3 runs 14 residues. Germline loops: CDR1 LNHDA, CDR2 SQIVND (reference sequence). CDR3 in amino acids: CASSISRSGEKLFF. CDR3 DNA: TGTGCCAGTAGTATTTCGCGGTCTGGTGAAAAACTGTTTTTT.

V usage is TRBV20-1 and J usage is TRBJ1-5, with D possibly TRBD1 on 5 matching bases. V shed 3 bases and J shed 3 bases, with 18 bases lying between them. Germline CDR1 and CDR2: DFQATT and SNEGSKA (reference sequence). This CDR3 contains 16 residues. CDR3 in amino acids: CSASPGGGVPNQPQHF. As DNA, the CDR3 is TGCAGTGCTAGTCCGGGGGGTGGGGTGCCCAATCAGCCCCAGCATTTT.

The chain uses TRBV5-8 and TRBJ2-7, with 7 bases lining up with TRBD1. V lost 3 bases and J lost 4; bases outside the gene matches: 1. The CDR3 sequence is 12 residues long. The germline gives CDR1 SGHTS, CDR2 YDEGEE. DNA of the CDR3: TGTGCCAGCAGCTCCAGGGGGTACGAGCAGTACTTC. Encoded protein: CASSSRGYEQYF.

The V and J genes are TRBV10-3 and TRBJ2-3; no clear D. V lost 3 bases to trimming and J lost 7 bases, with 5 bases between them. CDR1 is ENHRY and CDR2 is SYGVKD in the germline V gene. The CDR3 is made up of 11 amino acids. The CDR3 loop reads CAISDTYTQYF. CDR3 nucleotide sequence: TGTGCCATCAGTGATACATATACGCAGTATTTT.

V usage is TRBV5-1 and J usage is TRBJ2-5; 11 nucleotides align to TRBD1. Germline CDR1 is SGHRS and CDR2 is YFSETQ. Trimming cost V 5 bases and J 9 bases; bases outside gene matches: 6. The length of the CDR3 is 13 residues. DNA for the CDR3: TGCGCCAGCAGGGCCGGGACAGGGGGGGCCCAGTACTTC. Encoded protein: CASRAGTGGAQYF. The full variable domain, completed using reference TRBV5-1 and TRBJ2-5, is KAGVTQTPRYLIKTRGQQVTLSCSPISGHRSVSWYQQTPGQGLQFLFEYFSETQRNKGNFPGRFSGRQFSNSRSEMNVSTLELGDSALYLCASRAGTGGAQYFGPGTRLLVL.

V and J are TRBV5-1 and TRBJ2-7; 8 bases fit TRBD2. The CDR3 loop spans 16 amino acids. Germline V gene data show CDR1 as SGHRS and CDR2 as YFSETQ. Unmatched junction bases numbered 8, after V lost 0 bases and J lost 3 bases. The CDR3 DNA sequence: TGCGCCAGCAGCTTGGGATCCAGCGGGGGCCACTACGAGCAGTACTTC. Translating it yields CASSLGSSGGHYEQYF.

In DNA, the CDR3 is TGTGCCAGCAGCCCCCCGGGACTAGCGGGACTCTACAATGAGCAGTTCTTC. Translated: CASSPPGLAGLYNEQFF. V is TRBV9 and J is TRBJ2-1; 13 bases line up with TRBD2. V shed 4 bases, J shed 3 bases, and the junction held 7 bases outside the gene matches. The germline V gene has CDR1 SGDLS and CDR2 YYNGEE. The length of the CDR3 is 17 residues.

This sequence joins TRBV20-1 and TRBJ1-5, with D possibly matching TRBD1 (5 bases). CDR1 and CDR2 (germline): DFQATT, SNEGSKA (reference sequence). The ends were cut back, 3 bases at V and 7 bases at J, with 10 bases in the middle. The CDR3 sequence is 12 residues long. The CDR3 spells CSASKGNQPQHF. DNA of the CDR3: TGCAGTGCTAGTAAGGGGAACCAGCCCCAGCATTTT.

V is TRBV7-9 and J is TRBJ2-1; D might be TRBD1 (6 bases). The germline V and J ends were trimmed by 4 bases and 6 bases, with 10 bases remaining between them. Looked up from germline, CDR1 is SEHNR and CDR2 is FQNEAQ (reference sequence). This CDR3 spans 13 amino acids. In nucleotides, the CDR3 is TGTGCCAGCAGCTCCTACAGGGTCAATGAGCAGTTCTTC. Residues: CASSSYRVNEQFF.

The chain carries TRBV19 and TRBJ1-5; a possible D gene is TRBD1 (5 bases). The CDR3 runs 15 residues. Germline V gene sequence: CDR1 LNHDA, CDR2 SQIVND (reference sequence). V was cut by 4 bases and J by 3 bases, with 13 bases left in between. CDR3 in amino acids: CASSSYRLYNQPQHF. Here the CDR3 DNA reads TGTGCCAGTAGTAGTTACAGGTTATACAATCAGCCCCAGCATTTT.

The CDR3: CASRQQGQGDQPQHF. As DNA, the CDR3 is TGTGCCAGTAGGCAACAGGGACAGGGGGATCAGCCCCAGCATTTT. The V and J genes are TRBV19 and TRBJ1-5; 11 bases map to TRBD1. This CDR3 contains 15 residues. The germline V gene has CDR1 LNHDA and CDR2 SQIVND (reference sequence). V trimming: 6 bases; J trimming: 5 bases; junction bases outside the gene matches: 6.

Written as DNA, the CDR3 is TGCAGCGTTGAACTAGCCCACTACGAGCAGTACTTC. Translated: CSVELAHYEQYF. The genes are TRBV29-1 and TRBJ2-7; D might be TRBD2 (5 bases). There are 12 residues in the CDR3. CDR1 SQVTM and CDR2 ANQGSEA come from the germline V gene. Trimming cost V 2 bases and J 3 bases, with 8 bases left between them.

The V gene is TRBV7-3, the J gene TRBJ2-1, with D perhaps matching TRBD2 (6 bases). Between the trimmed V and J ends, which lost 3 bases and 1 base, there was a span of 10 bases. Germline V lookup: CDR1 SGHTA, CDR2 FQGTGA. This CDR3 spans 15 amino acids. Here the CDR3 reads CASSLGRPSYNEQFF. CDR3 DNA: TGTGCCAGCAGCTTGGGGAGGCCTTCCTACAATGAGCAGTTCTTC.

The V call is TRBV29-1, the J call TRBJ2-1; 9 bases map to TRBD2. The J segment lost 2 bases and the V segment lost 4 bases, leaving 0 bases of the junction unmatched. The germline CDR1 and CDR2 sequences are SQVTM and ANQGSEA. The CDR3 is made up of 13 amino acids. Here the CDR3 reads CSVGGRAYNEQFF. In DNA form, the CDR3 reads TGCAGCGTTGGCGGGAGGGCCTACAATGAGCAGTTCTTC.

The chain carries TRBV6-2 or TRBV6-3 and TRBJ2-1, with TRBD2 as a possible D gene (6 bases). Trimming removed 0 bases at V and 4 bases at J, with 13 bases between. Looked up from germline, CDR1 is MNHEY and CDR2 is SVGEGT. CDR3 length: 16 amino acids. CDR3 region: CASSYSVAANYNEQFF. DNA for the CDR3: TGTGCCAGCAGTTACTCCGTAGCGGCCAATTACAATGAGCAGTTCTTC.